A single sample is the source of the 28 T cell receptor beta chains below, sequenced in a study of blood T cell repertoires in COVID-19. Only in-frame clones appear in the TCRdb table, and some are missing; sequencing was by immunoSEQ multiplex PCR. The sample has tens of thousands of clones, approximately 80% seen once; the top ten hold 20%. Sequenced: peripheral blood. Receptor source: a woman between 65 and 79 years old with acute or convalescent COVID-19.

The rearrangement uses TRBV3-1 (or the pseudogene TRBV3-2) and TRBJ1-4; D uncertain. This CDR3 has 14 residues. Trimming cost V 7 bases and J 13 bases, with 22 bases left between them. CDR1 and CDR2 (germline): LGHDT, YNNKEL (reference sequence). The CDR3 here is CASTLAGRKKRLFF. CDR3 coding DNA: TGTGCCAGCACCTTAGCCGGAAGGAAAAAACGACTGTTTTTT.

In this sample, this clone turned up once. The chain recombines TRBV5-1 with TRBJ1-2; 7 bases map to TRBD1. Trimming removed 3 bases from V and 5 bases from J; junction bases left unmatched: 4. The CDR3 has 13 amino acids. Germline V lookup: CDR1 SGHRS, CDR2 YFSETQ. CDR3 in amino acids: CASSWDSRYGYTF. CDR3 bases: TGCGCCAGCAGCTGGGACAGCAGATATGGCTACACCTTC.

This chain joins TRBV28 and TRBJ2-7, with 8 bases fitting TRBD2. The CDR3 contains 14 residues. V gave up 5 bases and J gave up 4 bases; unmatched junction bases: 7. Germline assignment: CDR1 MDHEN and CDR2 SYDVKM. This chain's CDR3 is CASSLRGGGYEQYF. In nucleotides, the CDR3 is TGTGCCAGCAGTCTCCGGGGGGGCGGATACGAGCAGTACTTC.

The gene calls are TRBV11-2 and TRBJ1-6; TRBD1 agrees at 7 bases. The germline V gene encodes CDR1 SGHAT and CDR2 FQNNGV. V shed 4 bases, J shed 10 bases, and the junction held 13 bases outside the gene matches. CDR3 length equals 16 residues. CDR3 in amino acids: CASSSHPGTERSPLHF. The CDR3, as DNA: TGTGCCAGCAGCTCGCACCCCGGGACAGAGCGCTCACCCCTCCACTTT.

The chain joins TRBV28 to TRBJ1-5; 8 bases match TRBD1. Germline V gene lookup returns CDR1 MDHEN and CDR2 SYDVKM. The CDR3 sequence is 15 residues long. Trimming at V came to 6 bases and at J to 2 bases, leaving 6 bases not matched to a gene. The CDR3 loop reads CASRDQGARNQPQHF. For the CDR3, the DNA is TGTGCCAGCAGGGATCAGGGGGCGCGCAATCAGCCCCAGCATTTT.

The chain uses TRBV6-5 and TRBJ1-2; 8 bases are a match to TRBD1. The CDR3 has 14 amino acids. V was clipped by 5 bases and J by 6 bases; unmatched bases: 8. The germline gives CDR1 MNHEY, CDR2 SVGAGI. The CDR3 DNA sequence: TGTGCCAGCAGTCCCTGGACAGGGAGGCATGGCTACACCTTC. Translation: CASSPWTGRHGYTF.

The chain employs TRBV14 and TRBJ2-1; D is ambiguous. There are 14 residues in the CDR3. The germline CDR1 and CDR2 sequences are SGHDN and FVKESK. Trimming shortened V by 4 bases and J by 0 bases, and 7 bases separated the two germline ends. The CDR3 nucleotides read TGTGCCAGCAGCCCCCCTAGCTCCTACAATGAGCAGTTCTTC. This translates into CASSPPSSYNEQFF.

This clone was observed once. This rearrangement joins TRBV6-6 to TRBJ2-7; TRBD1 matches 10 bases. The CDR3 contains 16 residues. Per the germline V gene, CDR1 is MNHNY and CDR2 is SVGAGI (reference sequence). Trimming took 2 bases from V and 7 from J; bases not matched to a gene: 11. The CDR3 sequence: CASSYGARQGAGEQYF. The CDR3 DNA sequence: TGTGCCAGCAGTTACGGGGCTAGACAGGGGGCTGGTGAGCAGTACTTC.

The chain carries TRBV2 and TRBJ2-3, with D hard to call. CDR1 is SNHLY and CDR2 is FYNNEI in the germline V gene. Between the trimmed V and J ends, which lost 5 bases and 3 bases, there was a span of 3 bases. The CDR3 consists of 11 residues. The DNA of the CDR3 is TGTGCCAGCAGTTATACAGATACGCAGTATTTT. This gives the protein CASSYTDTQYF.

The chain recombines TRBV7-9 with TRBJ2-7, with 9 positions matching TRBD1. The germline V gene has CDR1 SEHNR and CDR2 FQNEAQ (reference sequence). J was trimmed by 4 bases and V by 5 bases; bases with no gene match: 3. This CDR3 contains 13 residues. CDR3 DNA: TGTGCCAGCAGCCCGGACAGGGGTTACGAGCAGTACTTC. Amino acids: CASSPDRGYEQYF.

The chain employs TRBV29-1 and TRBJ1-2; weak D call: TRBD1 (6 bases). Germline-derived CDR1 and CDR2 are SQVTM and ANQGSEA. The CDR3 totals 16 residues. Trimming left V 7 bases short and J 0 bases short, with 21 bases between. CDR3 loop: CSGEPPTGSSNYGYTF. The CDR3 nucleotides read TGCAGCGGGGAACCCCCGACAGGATCATCTAACTATGGCTACACCTTC.

The gene calls are TRBV28 and TRBJ2-2; the match to TRBD2 covers 9 bases. The CDR3 extends over 16 amino acids. Looked up from germline, CDR1 is MDHEN and CDR2 is SYDVKM. The V gene end was trimmed by 2 bases and the J gene end by 5 bases; junction bases not matched to a gene: 6. CDR3 in amino acids: CASSLAGGPGTGELFF. The CDR3 coding sequence is TGTGCCAGCAGTTTAGCGGGAGGGCCAGGAACCGGGGAGCTGTTTTTT.

The rearrangement uses TRBV18 and TRBJ1-1; D is undetermined. Germline V CDR1 and CDR2: KGHSH, LQKENI. The CDR3 sequence is 15 residues long. V was shortened by 0 bases and J by 1 base, with 9 bases between the two germline ends. The DNA for the CDR3 is TGTGCCAGCTCACCACCGGGCCGGAAGAACACTGAAGCTTTCTTT. Protein sequence: CASSPPGRKNTEAFF.

The genes are TRBV7-9 and TRBJ1-1, with D maybe TRBD1 (6 bases). The CDR3 covers 15 residues. V lost 5 bases and J lost 10, with 23 bases in between. The germline CDR1 and CDR2 sequences are SEHNR and FQNEAQ (reference sequence). The CDR3: CASSVGERGFLRAFF. DNA for the CDR3: TGTGCCAGCAGCGTAGGGGAAAGGGGGTTCTTAAGAGCTTTCTTT.

The chain joins TRBV2 to TRBJ2-7; 8 nucleotides agree with TRBD1. Trimming at V came to 4 bases and at J to 7 bases, leaving 12 bases not matched to a gene. Germline values: CDR1 SNHLY, CDR2 FYNNEI. The CDR3 length is 15 residues. The CDR3: CASSGAIPGGSEQYF. The CDR3 DNA reads TGTGCCAGCAGTGGCGCCATCCCAGGGGGCAGTGAGCAGTACTTC. Supplemented by reference TRBV2 and TRBJ2-7, the full variable domain reads EPEVTQTPSHQVTQMGQEVILRCVPISNHLYFYWYRQILGQKVEFLVSFYNNEISEKSEIFDDQFSVERPDGSNFTLKIRSTKLEDSAMYFCASSGAIPGGSEQYFGPGTRLTVT.

The rearrangement uses TRBV28 and TRBJ1-2, with a weak D call TRBD1 (5 bases). The V end lost 4 bases, the J end lost 5 bases, and 17 bases lay between the germline ends. Germline V gene data show CDR1 as MDHEN and CDR2 as SYDVKM. CDR3 length equals 15 residues. The CDR3 DNA reads TGTGCCAGCAGTTCGTGGGTGGGGGGTAGTTATGGCTACACCTTC. This translates into CASSSWVGGSYGYTF.

This chain connects TRBV18 to TRBJ1-6; 8 bases are shared with TRBD1. Trimming cost V 4 bases and J 7 bases; bases outside gene matches: 3. The CDR3 is 14 residues long. Germline CDR1 KGHSH, CDR2 LQKENI. The CDR3 loop reads CASSRDRMNSPLHF. CDR3 DNA sequence: TGTGCCAGCTCACGGGACAGGATGAATTCACCCCTCCACTTT. Complete variable domain (other parts from reference TRBV18 and TRBJ1-6): NAGVMQNPRHLVRRRGQEARLRCSPMKGHSHVYWYRQLPEEGLKFMVYLQKENIIDESGMPKERFSAEFPKEGPSILRIQQVVRGDSAAYFCASSRDRMNSPLHFGNGTRLTVT.

The V gene is TRBV19, the J gene TRBJ1-2, with a tentative D call TRBD1 (6 bases). Trimming pared 2 bases from V and 8 bases from J, leaving 21 bases between. The germline V gene has CDR1 LNHDA and CDR2 SQIVND (reference sequence). The CDR3 covers 16 residues. CDR3 sequence (DNA): TGTGCCAGTAGTATAACAGGGACGGTGATACGAGGGGGCTACACCTTC. Translated, it gives CASSITGTVIRGGYTF.

The chain links TRBV3-1 (or the pseudogene TRBV3-2) to TRBJ1-2; no definite D call. Germline V gene sequence: CDR1 LGHDT, CDR2 YNNKEL (reference sequence). The V gene lost 6 bases and the J gene lost 8 bases, with 13 bases spanning the gap. The length of the CDR3 is 12 residues. The CDR3 sequence is CASSPGRRGYTF. The CDR3 bases are TGTGCCAGCAGTCCAGGCCGCAGGGGCTACACCTTC.

The count of this clone is one. This chain uses TRBV7-6 with TRBJ2-3, with a weak D call TRBD2 (5 bases). Germline CDR1 SGHVS, CDR2 FNYEAQ. Trimming took 2 bases from V and 3 from J, leaving 12 bases between them. The CDR3 has 15 amino acids. CDR3 bases: TGTGCCAGCAGCTTATTCCTAGCCCGTACAGATACGCAGTATTTT. Encoded protein: CASSLFLARTDTQYF.

The V gene is TRBV9, the J gene TRBJ1-4; a possible D gene is TRBD1 (5 bases). This CDR3 has 15 amino acids. V gave up 3 bases and J gave up 2 bases, with 11 bases separating them. CDR1 and CDR2 (germline): SGDLS, YYNGEE. CDR3 sequence (DNA): TGTGCCAGCAGCGCGCGACAGAATACTAATGAAAAACTGTTTTTT. Translating gives CASSARQNTNEKLFF.

Here the CDR3 DNA reads TGTGCCAGCAGCCTAAGACTAGCGGGAGCCGGGGAGCTGTTTTTT. Amino acid sequence: CASSLRLAGAGELFF. V is TRBV7-9 and J is TRBJ2-2, with TRBD2 matching over 12 bases. With V trimmed by 5 bases and J by 6 bases, 4 bases remained unmatched. CDR1 and CDR2 (germline): SEHNR, FQNEAQ (reference sequence). The CDR3 contains 15 residues.

V gene TRBV7-8 combines with J gene TRBJ2-3; 12 bases align to TRBD2. The CDR3 has 16 amino acids. The trim removed 6 bases at V and 5 bases at J, leaving 9 bases unmatched. Germline lookup yields CDR1 SGHVS and CDR2 FQNEAQ. CDR3 DNA sequence: TGTGCCAGCAGACTCCCTAGCGGGAGGGCCGGAGATACGCAGTATTTT. Residues: CASRLPSGRAGDTQYF.

A few counts support this clone. The genes are TRBV28 and TRBJ1-1, with a possible D match to TRBD1 (6 bases). V lost 5 bases to trimming and J lost 0 bases, with 13 bases between them. This CDR3 region has 15 residues. The germline V gene has CDR1 MDHEN and CDR2 SYDVKM. CDR3 amino acids: CASSETGPMNTEAFF. For the CDR3, the DNA is TGTGCCAGCAGTGAAACAGGGCCCATGAACACTGAAGCTTTCTTT. Full variable domain (outside the CDR3, taken from reference TRBV28 and TRBJ1-1): DVKVTQSSRYLVKRTGEKVFLECVQDMDHENMFWYRQDPGLGLRLIYFSYDVKMKEKGDIPEGYSVSREKKERFSLILESASTNQTSMYLCASSETGPMNTEAFFGQGTRLTVV.

This clone has just one count. The chain employs TRBV19 and TRBJ1-5; D is possibly TRBD1 (6 bases). This CDR3 region has 17 residues. V lost 4 bases, J lost 4 bases, and 20 bases lay in between. Per the germline V gene, CDR1 is LNHDA and CDR2 is SQIVND (reference sequence). CDR3 amino acids: CASSRRIGRDINQPQHF. In nucleotides, the CDR3 is TGTGCCAGTAGTAGACGGATAGGGAGGGACATAAATCAGCCCCAGCATTTT.

The chain has TRBV6-1 and TRBJ2-3; 10 nucleotides match TRBD2. V was clipped by 4 bases and J by 2 bases; unmatched bases: 6. Germline values: CDR1 MNHNS, CDR2 SASEGT. The CDR3 spans 16 residues. CDR3 nucleotide sequence: TGTGCCAGCAGTGCCTGGACTAGCGGAAACACAGATACGCAGTATTTT. It yields the protein CASSAWTSGNTDTQYF.

This chain uses TRBV10-3 with TRBJ1-2; D might be TRBD1 (6 bases). Germline V lookup: CDR1 ENHRY, CDR2 SYGVKD. Deletions cut 5 bases from V and 4 bases from J, with 17 bases between. This CDR3 is built from 15 residues. The CDR3 here is CAISPGQGYPYGYTF. The CDR3 DNA reads TGTGCCATCAGTCCAGGCCAGGGGTACCCCTATGGCTACACCTTC.

This chain uses TRBV19 with TRBJ2-1; 11 bases align to TRBD2. The V and J ends lost 7 bases and 3 bases, in that order; junction bases with no gene match: 2. Germline CDR1 is LNHDA and CDR2 is SQIVND (reference sequence). This CDR3 comprises 14 residues. The CDR3 is CASNLAGGYNEQFF. The CDR3 coding sequence is TGTGCCAGTAATCTAGCGGGAGGCTACAATGAGCAGTTCTTC. Supplemented by reference TRBV19 and TRBJ2-1, the full variable domain reads DGGITQSPKYLFRKEGQNVTLSCEQNLNHDAMYWYRQDPGQGLRLIYYSQIVNDFQKGDIAEGYSVSREKKESFPLTVTSAQKNPTAFYLCASNLAGGYNEQFFGPGTRLTVL.